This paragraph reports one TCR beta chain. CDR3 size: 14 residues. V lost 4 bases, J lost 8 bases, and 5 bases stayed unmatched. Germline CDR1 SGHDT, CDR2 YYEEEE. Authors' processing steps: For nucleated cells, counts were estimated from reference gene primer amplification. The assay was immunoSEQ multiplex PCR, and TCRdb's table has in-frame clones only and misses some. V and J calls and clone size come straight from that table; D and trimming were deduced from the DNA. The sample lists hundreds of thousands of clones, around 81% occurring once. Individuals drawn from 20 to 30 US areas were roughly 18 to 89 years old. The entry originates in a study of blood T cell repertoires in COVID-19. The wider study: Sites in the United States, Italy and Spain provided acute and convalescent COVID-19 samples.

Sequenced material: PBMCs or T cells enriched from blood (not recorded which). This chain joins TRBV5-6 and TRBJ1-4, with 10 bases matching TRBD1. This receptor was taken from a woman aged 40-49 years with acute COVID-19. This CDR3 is CASSLGTGVEKLFF. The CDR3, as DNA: TGTGCCAGCAGCCTAGGGACAGGGGTGGAAAAACTGTTTTTT.